This passage covers 18 T cell receptor beta chains from one sample sequenced in a study of cytomegalovirus exposure and HLA in healthy donors. Both 60 Vbeta primers and 13 Jbeta primers went into the PCR. Here immunoSEQ multiplex PCR was the method, and the copy in TCRdb shows in-frame clones only, minus some. Of fewer than 200,000 clones in the sample, approximately 82% were seen once. Sequencing was done on a sample of PBMCs. The origin of the receptors is a middle-aged man in good health and CMV-seropositive.

V is TRBV28 and J is TRBJ2-3, with D possibly matching TRBD2 (6 bases). Germline CDR1 is MDHEN and CDR2 is SYDVKM. V lost 6 bases to trimming and J lost 3 bases, with 19 bases between them. The CDR3 extends over 16 amino acids. The CDR3 DNA reads as TGTGCCAGCAGACCGACCCGGGAGTTCGGTACAGATACGCAGTATTTT. Protein sequence: CASRPTREFGTDTQYF.

V and J are TRBV28 and TRBJ1-2; D gene ambiguous. CDR1 is MDHEN and CDR2 is SYDVKM in the germline V gene. The CDR3 totals 13 residues. V lost 6 bases to trimming and J lost 5 bases, with 13 bases between them. CDR3 protein: CASSPGFGYGYTF. The CDR3 DNA sequence: TGTGCCAGCAGCCCGGGATTTGGATATGGCTACACCTTC.

The chain uses TRBV5-4 and TRBJ2-1; TRBD1 agrees at 7 bases. This CDR3 has 12 residues. V lost 10 bases and J lost 4; bases outside the gene matches: 5. The germline gives CDR1 SGHNT, CDR2 YYREEE (reference sequence). The CDR3 sequence is CASRDSYNEQFF. Here the CDR3 DNA reads TGTGCCTCAAGGGACAGTTACAATGAGCAGTTCTTC.

The chain links TRBV5-1 to TRBJ2-1; possibly TRBD1 for D (7 bases). CDR1 and CDR2 from the germline V gene are SGHRS and YFSETQ. CDR3 length equals 14 residues. The V end was cut by 4 bases, the J end by 2 bases, with 10 bases between. The CDR3: CASSPGGTYNEQFF. For the CDR3, the DNA is TGCGCCAGCAGCCCAGGGGGGACCTACAATGAGCAGTTCTTC. The whole variable domain, remainder taken from reference TRBV5-1 and TRBJ2-1, is KAGVTQTPRYLIKTRGQQVTLSCSPISGHRSVSWYQQTPGQGLQFLFEYFSETQRNKGNFPGRFSGRQFSNSRSEMNVSTLELGDSALYLCASSPGGTYNEQFFGPGTRLTVL.

In the case of this clone: Other DNA sequences in this sample translate to the same CDR3. J is TRBJ1-1 and V is TRBV30, with a weak D call TRBD1 (5 bases). CDR3 length: 14 residues. Trimming cost V 0 bases and J 0 bases, with 8 bases left between them. Germline CDR1 GTSNPN, CDR2 SVGIG (reference sequence). The CDR3 sequence: CAWSVGAVNTEAFF. CDR3 bases: TGTGCCTGGAGTGTAGGGGCCGTGAACACTGAAGCTTTCTTT.

This clone was observed a handful of times. This chain links TRBV7-2 with TRBJ2-1, with TRBD2 matching 8 bases. Per the germline V gene, CDR1 is SGHTA and CDR2 is FQGNSA. Trimming cost V 0 bases and J 10 bases; bases outside gene matches: 14. The CDR3 runs to 17 residues. CDR3 region: CASSLAGLATRLNEQFF. CDR3 in DNA: TGTGCCAGCAGCTTAGCCGGACTAGCCACTCGTCTCAACGAGCAGTTCTTC.

The genes are TRBV5-1 and TRBJ2-7; 10 nucleotides match TRBD1. This CDR3 is 17 amino acids long. V was clipped by 4 bases and J by 4 bases; unmatched bases: 14. Germline CDR1 reads SGHRS; CDR2 reads YFSETQ. The CDR3 is CASSRGDRGPHEYEQYF. CDR3 nucleotides: TGCGCCAGCAGCCGAGGGGACAGGGGTCCCCACGAATACGAGCAGTACTTC.

The rearrangement uses TRBV6-6 and TRBJ2-2, with a possible D match to TRBD1 (6 bases). This CDR3 region has 15 residues. V was shortened by 4 bases and J by 0 bases, with 9 bases between the two germline ends. Per the germline V gene, CDR1 is MNHNY and CDR2 is SVGAGI (reference sequence). CDR3: CASSLKGANTGELFF. The CDR3 DNA sequence: TGTGCCAGCAGTTTAAAGGGGGCGAACACCGGGGAGCTGTTTTTT.

The chain has TRBV7-2 and TRBJ2-7, with TRBD1 matching over 11 bases. The CDR3 length is 15 residues. The germline gives CDR1 SGHTA, CDR2 FQGNSA. V lost 8 bases and J lost 5; bases outside the gene matches: 11. The CDR3 loop is CASRLGTGGSHEQYF. DNA for the CDR3: TGTGCCAGCCGGCTGGGGACAGGGGGAAGTCACGAGCAGTACTTC.

This chain uses TRBV4-1 with TRBJ2-7; 10 nucleotides line up with TRBD2. Unmatched junction bases numbered 7, after V lost 4 bases and J lost 7 bases. Germline CDR1 MGHRA, CDR2 YSYEKL. The CDR3 sequence is 14 residues long. CDR3 coding DNA: TGCGCCAGCAGCCCCGCTAGCGGGAGCGGAGAGCAGTACTTC. Translation gives CASSPASGSGEQYF.

V and J are TRBV30 and TRBJ2-1, with 7 bases that match TRBD2. V was pared by 4 bases and J by 4 bases, with 19 bases of the junction left unmatched. This CDR3 comprises 18 residues. Per the germline V gene, CDR1 is GTSNPN and CDR2 is SVGIG (reference sequence). CDR3 region: CAWKGGAGERSRYNEQFF. The CDR3 DNA is TGTGCCTGGAAAGGCGGGGCGGGAGAGCGGAGTCGGTACAATGAGCAGTTCTTC.

V and J are TRBV5-6 and TRBJ1-6; the D gene is possibly TRBD1 (6 bases). In germline, CDR1 is SGHDT, CDR2 YYEEEE. V shed 4 bases and J shed 5 bases, with 10 bases lying between them. CDR3 length: 14 amino acids. CDR3 in DNA: TGTGCCAGCAGCGTAGGACAGAATAATTCACCCCTCCACTTT. Translated, it gives CASSVGQNNSPLHF.

As for this clone: Lacking the conserved final phenylalanine or tryptophan, this CDR3 likely reflects a read error. It is unclear where the CDR3 begins or ends on the DNA, so no DNA is shown, and the CDR3 is as TCRdb lists it. The chain joins TRBV9 to TRBJ1-1; no DNA check was done on the table's D call, TRBD1. The CDR3 region is 14 residues in length, termini included. CDR1 is SGDLS and CDR2 is YYNGEE in the germline V gene. CDR3 residues: CASSPLRAGPRENL.

The rearrangement uses TRBV5-5 and TRBJ2-6, with 7 bases fitting TRBD1. Germline CDR1 is SGHKS and CDR2 is YYEKEE (reference sequence). The CDR3 contains 19 residues. V lost 2 bases and J lost 0; bases outside the gene matches: 11. For the CDR3, the DNA is TGTGCCAGCAGCTTATCCGACAGGGTAGGGGGCTCTGGGGCCAACGTCCTGACTTTC. Protein product: CASSLSDRVGGSGANVLTF. Based on the CDR3 plus reference TRBV5-5 and TRBJ2-6, the full variable domain is DAGVTQSPTHLIKTRGQQVTLRCSPISGHKSVSWYQQVLGQGPQFIFQYYEKEERGRGNFPDRFSARQFPNYSSELNVNALLLGDSALYLCASSLSDRVGGSGANVLTFGAGSRLTVL.

The rearrangement uses TRBV7-2 and TRBJ1-2, with TRBD1 as a possible D gene (6 bases). The CDR3 covers 12 residues. Deletions cut 4 bases from V and 13 bases from J, with 16 bases between. Germline V gene lookup returns CDR1 SGHTA and CDR2 FQGNSA. CDR3 in DNA: TGTGCCAGCAGCTCCTACGGCGGCAGGGGCACCTTC. This gives the protein CASSSYGGRGTF.

Only a few counts were recorded for this clone. CDR3 in amino acids: CASSEAQGEGNEKLFF. The CDR3 DNA reads as TGTGCCAGCAGTGAAGCGCAGGGGGAAGGCAATGAAAAACTGTTTTTT. This chain connects TRBV6-1 to TRBJ1-4, with 7 bases identical to TRBD1. Looked up from germline, CDR1 is MNHNS and CDR2 is SASEGT. This CDR3 is 16 amino acids long. V was clipped by 0 bases and J by 5 bases; unmatched bases: 6.

The chain is built from TRBV5-1 and TRBJ2-2; no reliable D call. Trimming stripped 0 bases from V and 0 bases from J, with 6 bases between. CDR3 size: 15 residues. The germline gives CDR1 SGHRS, CDR2 YFSETQ. CDR3: CASSLDSPNTGELFF. The CDR3 DNA reads as TGCGCCAGCAGCTTGGACTCCCCGAACACCGGGGAGCTGTTTTTT.

CDR3 loop: CASSPSGRTYNEQFF. The CDR3 DNA follows: TGTGCCAGCAGCCCGAGCGGGAGGACCTACAATGAGCAGTTCTTC. V gene TRBV7-2 combines with J gene TRBJ2-1; 9 positions agree with TRBD2. The CDR3 covers 15 residues. V lost 5 bases to trimming and J lost 2 bases; unmatched junction nucleotides: 4. CDR1 is SGHTA and CDR2 is FQGNSA in the germline V gene.